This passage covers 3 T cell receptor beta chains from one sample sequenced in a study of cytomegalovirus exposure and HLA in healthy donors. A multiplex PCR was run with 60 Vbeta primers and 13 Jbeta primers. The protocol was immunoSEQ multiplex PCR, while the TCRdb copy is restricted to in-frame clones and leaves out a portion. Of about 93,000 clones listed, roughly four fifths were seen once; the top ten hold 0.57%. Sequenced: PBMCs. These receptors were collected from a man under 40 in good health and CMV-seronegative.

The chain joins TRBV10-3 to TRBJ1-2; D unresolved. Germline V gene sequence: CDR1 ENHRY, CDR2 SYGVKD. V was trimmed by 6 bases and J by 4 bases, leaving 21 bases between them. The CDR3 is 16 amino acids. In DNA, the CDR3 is TGTGCCATCAGCGACGGAACCAGGTCAAGAACCTATGGCTACACCTTC. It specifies CAISDGTRSRTYGYTF.

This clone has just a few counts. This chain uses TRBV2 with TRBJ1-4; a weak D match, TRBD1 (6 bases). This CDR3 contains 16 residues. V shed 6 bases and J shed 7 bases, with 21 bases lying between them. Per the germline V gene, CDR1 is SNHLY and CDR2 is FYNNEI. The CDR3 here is CASSPQTGRSAEKLFF. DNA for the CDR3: TGTGCCAGCAGCCCTCAAACAGGGCGTTCGGCTGAAAAACTGTTTTTT.

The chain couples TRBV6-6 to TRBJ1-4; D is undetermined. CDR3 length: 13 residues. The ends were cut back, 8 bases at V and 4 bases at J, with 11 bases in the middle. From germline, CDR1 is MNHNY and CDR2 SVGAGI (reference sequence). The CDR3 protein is CASGWRDNEKLFF. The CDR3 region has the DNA TGTGCCAGCGGTTGGCGGGATAATGAAAAACTGTTTTTT.